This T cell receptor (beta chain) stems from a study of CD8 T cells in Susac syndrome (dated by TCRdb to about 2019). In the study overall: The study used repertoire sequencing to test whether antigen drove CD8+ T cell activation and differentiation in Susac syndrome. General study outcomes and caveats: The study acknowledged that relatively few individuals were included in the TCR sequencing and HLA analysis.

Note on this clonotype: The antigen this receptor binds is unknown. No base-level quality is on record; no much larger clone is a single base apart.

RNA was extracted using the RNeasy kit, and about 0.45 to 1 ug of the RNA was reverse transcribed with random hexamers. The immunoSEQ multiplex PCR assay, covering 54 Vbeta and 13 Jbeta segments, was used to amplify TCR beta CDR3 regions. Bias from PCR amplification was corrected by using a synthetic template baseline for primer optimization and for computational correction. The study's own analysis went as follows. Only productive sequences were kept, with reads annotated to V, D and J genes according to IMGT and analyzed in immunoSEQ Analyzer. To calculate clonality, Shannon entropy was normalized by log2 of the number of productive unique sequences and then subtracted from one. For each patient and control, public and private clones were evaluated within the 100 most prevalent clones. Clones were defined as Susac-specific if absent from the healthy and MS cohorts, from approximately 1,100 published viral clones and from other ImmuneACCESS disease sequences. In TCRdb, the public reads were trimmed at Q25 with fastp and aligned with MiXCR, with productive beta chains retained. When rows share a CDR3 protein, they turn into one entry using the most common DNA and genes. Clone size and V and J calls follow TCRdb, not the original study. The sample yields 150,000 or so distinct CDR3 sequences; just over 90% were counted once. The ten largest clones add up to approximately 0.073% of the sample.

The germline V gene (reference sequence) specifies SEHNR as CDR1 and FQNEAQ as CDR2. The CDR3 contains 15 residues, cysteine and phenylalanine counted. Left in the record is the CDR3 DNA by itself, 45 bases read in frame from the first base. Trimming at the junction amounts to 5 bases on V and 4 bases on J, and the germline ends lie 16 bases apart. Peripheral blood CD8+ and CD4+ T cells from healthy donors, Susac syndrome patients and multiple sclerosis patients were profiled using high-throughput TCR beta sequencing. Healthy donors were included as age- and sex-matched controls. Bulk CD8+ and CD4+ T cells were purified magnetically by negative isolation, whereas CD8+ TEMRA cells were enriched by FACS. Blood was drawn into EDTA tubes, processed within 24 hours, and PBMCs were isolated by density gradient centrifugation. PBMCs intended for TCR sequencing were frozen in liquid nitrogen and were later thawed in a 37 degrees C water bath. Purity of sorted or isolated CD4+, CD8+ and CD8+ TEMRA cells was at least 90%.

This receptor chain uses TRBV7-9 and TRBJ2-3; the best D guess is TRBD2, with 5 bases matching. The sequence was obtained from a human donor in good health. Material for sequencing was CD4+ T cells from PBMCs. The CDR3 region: CASSPRGLGADTQYF. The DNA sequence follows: TGTGCCAGCAGCCCGCGAGGACTCGGAGCAGATACGCAGTATTTT.